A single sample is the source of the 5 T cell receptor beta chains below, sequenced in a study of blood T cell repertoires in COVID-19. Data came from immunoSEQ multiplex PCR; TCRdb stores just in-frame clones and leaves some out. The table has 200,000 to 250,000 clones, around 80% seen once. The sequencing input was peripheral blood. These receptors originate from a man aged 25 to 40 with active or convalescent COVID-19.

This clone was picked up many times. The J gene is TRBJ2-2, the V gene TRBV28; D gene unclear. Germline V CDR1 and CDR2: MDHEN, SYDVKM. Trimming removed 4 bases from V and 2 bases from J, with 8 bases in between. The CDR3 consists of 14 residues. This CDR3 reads CASSSNSNTGELFF. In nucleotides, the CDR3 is TGTGCCAGCAGTTCCAATAGCAACACCGGGGAGCTGTTTTTT.

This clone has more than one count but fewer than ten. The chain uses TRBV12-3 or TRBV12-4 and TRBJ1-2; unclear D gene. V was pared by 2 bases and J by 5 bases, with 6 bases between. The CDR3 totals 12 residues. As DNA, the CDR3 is TGTGCCAGCAGTTTATCCAGATATGGCTACACCTTC. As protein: CASSLSRYGYTF.

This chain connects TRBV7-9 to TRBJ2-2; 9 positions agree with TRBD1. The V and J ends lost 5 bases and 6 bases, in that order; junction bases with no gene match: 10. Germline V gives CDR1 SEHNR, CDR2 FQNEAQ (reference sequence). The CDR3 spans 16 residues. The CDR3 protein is CASSTSGTGKAGELFF. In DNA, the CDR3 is TGTGCCAGCAGCACATCCGGGACAGGGAAGGCCGGGGAGCTGTTTTTT.

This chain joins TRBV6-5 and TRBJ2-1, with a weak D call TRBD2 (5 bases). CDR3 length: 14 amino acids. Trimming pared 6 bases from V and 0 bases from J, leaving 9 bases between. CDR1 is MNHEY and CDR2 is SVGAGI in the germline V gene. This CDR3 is CASSKRASYNEQFF. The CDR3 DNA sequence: TGTGCCAGCAGCAAGAGGGCCTCCTACAATGAGCAGTTCTTC.

The CDR3 here is CASSQAAWTGGETKNIQYF. The CDR3 DNA sequence: TGTGCCAGCAGTCAAGCTGCCTGGACAGGGGGTGAAACCAAAAACATTCAGTACTTC. The rearrangement joins TRBV28 to TRBJ2-4; 10 bases agree with TRBD1. Germline V gives CDR1 MDHEN, CDR2 SYDVKM. The CDR3 is made up of 19 amino acids. J lost 2 bases, V lost 5 bases, and 15 bases had no gene match.